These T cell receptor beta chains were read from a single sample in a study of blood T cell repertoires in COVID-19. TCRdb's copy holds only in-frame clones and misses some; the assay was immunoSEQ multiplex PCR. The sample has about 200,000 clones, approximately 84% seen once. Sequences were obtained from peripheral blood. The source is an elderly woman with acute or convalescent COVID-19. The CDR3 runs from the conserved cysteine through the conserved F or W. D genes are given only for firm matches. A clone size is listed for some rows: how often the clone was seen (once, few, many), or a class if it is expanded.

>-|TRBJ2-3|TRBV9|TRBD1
CASSPGQGSRTDTQYF
TGTGCCAGCAGCCCGGGACAGGGTAGCCGGACAGATACGCAGTATTTT
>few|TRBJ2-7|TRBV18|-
CASSPPSLLYEQYF
TGTGCCAGCTCACCACCTAGCTTACTCTACGAGCAGTACTTC
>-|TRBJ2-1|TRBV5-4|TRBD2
CASSPGLDYYEQFF
TGTGCCAGCAGCCCGGGACTAGATTACTATGAGCAGTTCTTC
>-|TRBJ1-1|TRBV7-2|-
CASTLFGGALTEAFF
TGTGCCAGCACCCTTTTTGGAGGGGCTCTCACTGAAGCTTTCTTT
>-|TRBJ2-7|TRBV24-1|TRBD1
CATSDLPRQGVFYEQYF
TGTGCCACCAGTGATTTGCCCCGACAGGGGGTATTCTACGAGCAGTACTTC
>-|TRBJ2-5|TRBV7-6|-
CASSFGQTGETQYF
TGTGCCAGCAGCTTTGGCCAGACCGGGGAGACCCAGTACTTC
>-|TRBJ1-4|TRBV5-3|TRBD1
CARSRPGGAEKLFF
TGTGCCAGAAGCCGCCCAGGGGGCGCGGAAAAACTGTTTTTT
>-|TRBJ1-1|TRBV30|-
CAWRRQGNTEAFF
TGTGCCTGGAGAAGGCAGGGGAACACTGAAGCTTTCTTT
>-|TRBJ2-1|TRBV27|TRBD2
CASSFSRTSGRAGEQFF
TGTGCCAGCAGTTTCTCAAGGACTAGCGGGAGGGCCGGTGAGCAGTTCTTC
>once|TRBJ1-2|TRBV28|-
CASSSAGTNYGYTF
TGTGCCAGCAGTTCCGCCGGGACTAACTATGGCTACACCTTC
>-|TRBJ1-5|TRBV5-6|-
CASSLLGGRDSSNQPQHF
TGTGCCAGCAGCTTGCTTGGGGGGAGGGATTCAAGCAATCAGCCCCAGCATTTT
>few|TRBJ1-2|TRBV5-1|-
CASSPRDNYGYTF
TGCGCCAGCAGCCCCAGGGATAACTATGGCTACACCTTC
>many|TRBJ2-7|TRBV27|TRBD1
CASSRPSGQGYEQYF
TGTGCCAGCAGTCGCCCATCGGGACAGGGCTACGAGCAGTACTTC
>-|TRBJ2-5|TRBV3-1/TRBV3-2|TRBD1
CASSQRQGGTWAQYF
TGTGCCAGCAGCCAAAGACAGGGGGGGACGTGGGCCCAGTACTTC
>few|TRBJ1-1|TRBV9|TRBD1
CASRGQGFGTEAFF
TGTGCCAGCAGGGGACAGGGGTTCGGTACTGAAGCTTTCTTT
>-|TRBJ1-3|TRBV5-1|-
CASSLVGVGNTIYF
TGCGCCAGCAGCTTGGTCGGGGTTGGAAACACCATATATTTT